This entry lists 7 T cell receptor beta chains sequenced from one sample in a study of a mutant IDH1 vaccine in newly diagnosed glioma. Time point here: week 35, safety follow-up. The study gave 300 ug of mutant IDH1 20-mer peptide per vaccine dose, with topical imiquimod. Antigens of these TCRs are unknown. Sequencing used immunoSEQ multiplex PCR; TCRdb keeps in-frame clones, though not all of them. The sample has some 48,000 clones, 76% seen once. The sample in question was PBMCs, obtained from a glioma patient whose treatment included an IDH1 peptide vaccine. The receptor set was obtained from a man aged 35-49 years with glioma.

The genes are TRBV6-5 and TRBJ2-7; tentative D call: TRBD2 (5 bases). V was pared by 4 bases and J by 9 bases, with 16 bases between. Germline V CDR1 and CDR2: MNHEY, SVGAGI. The length of the CDR3 is 13 residues. The CDR3 reads CASSSGERRRQYV. In DNA, the CDR3 is TGTGCCAGCAGTTCCGGAGAGAGGAGGAGGCAGTACGTC.

The chain uses TRBV23-1 and TRBJ1-1; D is perhaps TRBD1 (6 bases). TRBV23-1 falls under the ORF class, with uncertain function. The CDR3 is 13 residues long. V lost 6 bases to trimming and J lost 5 bases, with 13 bases between them. CDR3 in DNA: TGCGCCAGCAGGTCAGGGGTCTGGACTGAAGCTTTCTTT. The encoded protein is CASRSGVWTEAFF.

This clone came up a few times. The chain is built from TRBV19 and TRBJ1-5, with 8 bases matching TRBD1. This CDR3 comprises 14 residues. The V gene's germline CDR1 is LNHDA and CDR2 SQIVND (reference sequence). The trim removed 9 bases at V and 6 bases at J, leaving 10 bases unmatched. Here the CDR3 reads CASAGQGQRQPQHF. The DNA of the CDR3 is TGTGCCAGCGCTGGACAGGGCCAGCGTCAGCCCCAGCATTTT.

This clone came up once. V and J are TRBV6-1 and TRBJ1-2, with a tentative D call TRBD1 (6 bases). The germline gives CDR1 MNHNS, CDR2 SASEGT. V was trimmed by 7 bases and J by 3 bases, leaving 15 bases between them. The CDR3 has 14 residues. CDR3 sequence reads: CASIPTGEYYGYTF. The CDR3 DNA sequence: TGTGCCAGCATCCCGACAGGAGAATACTATGGCTACACCTTC.

The rearrangement uses TRBV19 and TRBJ2-3; D perhaps matches TRBD2 (6 bases). The CDR3 covers 15 residues. The V and J ends lost 0 bases and 6 bases respectively, with 13 bases between them. Germline CDR1 LNHDA, CDR2 SQIVND (reference sequence). The CDR3 sequence is CASSIEATGGDTQYF. The CDR3, as DNA: TGTGCCAGTAGTATAGAGGCCACCGGAGGGGATACGCAGTATTTT. The full variable domain, completed using reference TRBV19 and TRBJ2-3, is DGGITQSPKYLFRKEGQNVTLSCEQNLNHDAMYWYRQDPGQGLRLIYYSQIVNDFQKGDIAEGYSVSREKKESFPLTVTSAQKNPTAFYLCASSIEATGGDTQYFGPGTRLTVL.

This clone appeared a few times. The rearrangement joins TRBV5-1 to TRBJ1-2; the D is unclear. The V gene's germline CDR1 is SGHRS and CDR2 YFSETQ. The CDR3 extends over 11 amino acids. V gave up 0 bases and J gave up 6 bases, with 3 bases separating them. CDR3 DNA: TGCGCCAGCAGCTTGGGGAATGGCTACACCTTC. Protein: CASSLGNGYTF.

This clone was found a few times. This chain links TRBV20-1 with TRBJ2-7, with D unresolved. CDR1 and CDR2 (germline): DFQATT, SNEGSKA (reference sequence). Trimming stripped 6 bases from V and 9 bases from J, with 15 bases between. CDR3 length: 11 residues. The CDR3 nucleotides read TGCAGTGCCTCAATCTTTGACGGGCAGTACTTC. Amino acid sequence: CSASIFDGQYF.